Below are 25 T cell receptor beta chains sequenced from a single sample in a study of blood T cell repertoires in COVID-19. Using immunoSEQ multiplex PCR, the repertoire was profiled, and TCRdb retains in-frame clones only, with some absent. The sample yields 45,000 to 65,000 clones, 89% seen once. Sequencing was done on a sample of peripheral blood. The receptors were gathered from a human donor in a cohort sampled during active COVID-19.

The CDR3 loop is CAITGGEGRTYEQYF. CDR3 DNA sequence: TGTGCCATCACTGGGGGGGAAGGTCGTACCTACGAGCAGTACTTC. The gene calls are TRBV10-3 and TRBJ2-7; 7 positions agree with TRBD2. Germline-derived CDR1 and CDR2 are ENHRY and SYGVKD. The length of the CDR3 is 15 residues. V lost 7 bases to trimming and J lost 2 bases; unmatched junction nucleotides: 11.

This clone appeared a single time. The chain is built from TRBV13 and TRBJ2-7, with 9 nucleotides matching TRBD1. This CDR3 has 15 residues. Germline loops: CDR1 PRHDT, CDR2 FYEKMQ (reference sequence). The J segment lost 3 bases and the V segment lost 5 bases, leaving 8 bases of the junction unmatched. CDR3 nucleotides: TGTGCCAGCAGCACCACGGGACAGGGAATCTACGAGCAGTACTTC. Amino acid sequence: CASSTTGQGIYEQYF.

V is TRBV2 and J is TRBJ1-1; D is undetermined. V was cut by 4 bases and J by 1 base, with 10 bases left in between. The CDR3 covers 14 residues. CDR1 is SNHLY, CDR2 FYNNEI, per germline. The CDR3 region has the DNA TGTGCCAGCAGTGTAGCGGAGGGGAACACTGAAGCTTTCTTT. Its translation: CASSVAEGNTEAFF.

The chain recombines TRBV6-5 with TRBJ2-1; TRBD1 might be the D (7 bases). The V gene lost 8 bases and the J gene lost 11 bases, with 13 bases spanning the gap. CDR1 and CDR2 (germline): MNHEY, SVGAGI. The CDR3 loop spans 11 amino acids. The CDR3 nucleotides read TGTGCCAGCTTTCAGGGGGGACAGCAGTTCTTC. Its translation is CASFQGGQQFF.

The chain employs TRBV7-3 and TRBJ2-2; D is undetermined. Trimming pared 5 bases from V and 6 bases from J, leaving 13 bases between. This CDR3 has 14 amino acids. CDR1 is SGHTA and CDR2 is FQGTGA in the germline V gene. CDR3 DNA sequence: TGTGCCAGCAGCCCGACAAACAGTGCCGGGGAGCTGTTTTTT. This translates into CASSPTNSAGELFF. Filled out from reference TRBV7-3 and TRBJ2-2, the complete variable domain reads GAGVSQTPSNKVTEKGKYVELRCDPISGHTALYWYRQSLGQGPEFLIYFQGTGAADDSGLPNDRFFAVRPEGSVSTLKIQRTERGDSAVYLCASSPTNSAGELFFGEGSRLTVL.

V and J are TRBV4-3 and TRBJ1-1, with TRBD1 matching 10 bases. CDR1 LGHNA and CDR2 YSLEER come from the germline V gene. The CDR3 is 15 residues long. Trimming cost V 3 bases and J 5 bases; bases outside gene matches: 6. The CDR3 DNA is TGCGCCAGCAGCCACCGGGACAGGGGCGGAACTGAAGCTTTCTTT. This gives the protein CASSHRDRGGTEAFF.

The rearrangement links TRBV6-5 to TRBJ1-1; D unclear. The CDR3 totals 15 residues. V lost 2 bases to trimming and J lost 0 bases, with 10 bases between them. Germline V gene sequence: CDR1 MNHEY, CDR2 SVGAGI. This chain's CDR3 is CASSYAGGMNTEAFF. The CDR3 coding sequence is TGTGCCAGCAGTTACGCGGGAGGCATGAACACTGAAGCTTTCTTT.

The CDR3: CASSYFAGQEQYF. The CDR3 bases are TGTGCCAGCAGTTATTTCGCAGGGCAGGAGCAGTACTTC. The rearrangement uses TRBV6-2 or TRBV6-3 and TRBJ2-7, with a weak D call TRBD1 (5 bases). Trimming took off 3 bases at V and 7 bases at J, with 13 bases between the two ends. This CDR3 spans 13 amino acids. The germline V gene has CDR1 MNHEY and CDR2 SVGEGT.

This clone was found once. The chain links TRBV7-9 to TRBJ2-5; weak D call: TRBD1 (5 bases). V lost 1 base and J lost 4, with 13 bases in between. The CDR3 spans 15 residues. Per the germline V gene, CDR1 is SEHNR and CDR2 is FQNEAQ (reference sequence). For the CDR3, the DNA is TGTGCCAGCAGCTTAGGTCAGGGCCCCCCAGAGACCCAGTACTTC. This encodes CASSLGQGPPETQYF.

The rearrangement joins TRBV9 to TRBJ1-2; D is undetermined. The germline V and J ends were trimmed by 4 bases and 1 base, with 8 bases remaining between them. Germline V gene data show CDR1 as SGDLS and CDR2 as YYNGEE. This CDR3 contains 13 residues. The CDR3 nucleotides read TGTGCCAGCAGCCAGTCCCATAACTATGGCTACACCTTC. Protein sequence: CASSQSHNYGYTF.

The genes are TRBV5-1 and TRBJ1-1; D may be TRBD1 (5 bases). V was cut by 0 bases and J by 4 bases, with 19 bases left in between. Germline CDR1 reads SGHRS; CDR2 reads YFSETQ. The CDR3 has 17 residues. CDR3 residues: CASSLGQTIIMSTEAFF. Here the CDR3 DNA reads TGCGCCAGCAGCTTGGGACAGACAATAATTATGAGCACTGAAGCTTTCTTT.

The chain is built from TRBV25-1 and TRBJ2-3; TRBD1 matches 9 bases. This CDR3 has 13 residues. Looked up from germline, CDR1 is MGHDK and CDR2 is SYGVNS. V trimming: 6 bases; J trimming: 3 bases; junction bases outside the gene matches: 1. Written as DNA, the CDR3 is TGTGCCAGCAGACAGGGGGCGACAGATACGCAGTATTTT. Amino acids: CASRQGATDTQYF.

In this sample, this clone turned up a few times. This chain joins TRBV6-5 and TRBJ2-7, with 8 bases lining up with TRBD1. Trimming took 9 bases from V and 3 from J; bases not matched to a gene: 7. The CDR3 is made up of 13 amino acids. The germline V gene encodes CDR1 MNHEY and CDR2 SVGAGI. CDR3 sequence reads: CASGIGQGYEQYF. CDR3 nucleotides: TGTGCCAGTGGGATCGGACAGGGCTACGAGCAGTACTTC.

J is TRBJ2-5 and V is TRBV9; 12 bases map to TRBD2. V trimming: 5 bases; J trimming: 7 bases; junction bases outside the gene matches: 6. The CDR3 is 14 amino acids. Germline-derived CDR1 and CDR2 are SGDLS and YYNGEE. CDR3 amino acids: CASSGSSGGGTQYF. The CDR3 coding sequence is TGTGCCAGCAGTGGCTCTAGCGGGGGGGGGACCCAGTACTTC.

The chain uses TRBV5-1 and TRBJ1-2; weak D call: TRBD1 (5 bases). CDR3 length: 13 amino acids. Trimming took off 2 bases at V and 6 bases at J, with 11 bases between the two ends. Per the germline V gene, CDR1 is SGHRS and CDR2 is YFSETQ. The CDR3 nucleotides read TGCGCCAGCAGCTTTCAGGGTGAGAATGGCTACACCTTC. Translating it yields CASSFQGENGYTF.

J is TRBJ1-4 and V is TRBV5-5; 7 bases are shared with TRBD1. This CDR3 contains 15 residues. Per the germline V gene, CDR1 is SGHKS and CDR2 is YYEKEE (reference sequence). V dropped 5 bases and J dropped 5; count of bases not matched to a gene: 9. CDR3 nucleotide sequence: TGTGCCAGCAGGTCACCGGGACAGAGAAATGAAAAACTGTTTTTT. Amino acids: CASRSPGQRNEKLFF.

The J gene is TRBJ2-3, the V gene TRBV5-1, with 8 nucleotides matching TRBD2. The CDR3 spans 15 residues. From germline, CDR1 is SGHRS and CDR2 YFSETQ. J was trimmed by 2 bases and V by 1 base; bases with no gene match: 3. The CDR3 nucleotides read TGCGCCAGCAGCTTGCCGGGGGGGGCCACAGATACGCAGTATTTT. It encodes CASSLPGGATDTQYF.

V usage is TRBV4-1 and J usage is TRBJ1-1, with D possibly matching TRBD1 (5 bases). From germline, CDR1 is MGHRA and CDR2 YSYEKL. Trimming removed 1 base from V and 3 bases from J, with 12 bases in between. CDR3 length: 15 amino acids. The CDR3 loop reads CASSQVPRADTEAFF. CDR3 DNA sequence: TGCGCCAGCAGCCAAGTTCCCAGGGCGGACACTGAAGCTTTCTTT.

The J gene is TRBJ1-1, the V gene TRBV10-1; 8 nucleotides match TRBD1. The V gene end was trimmed by 6 bases and the J gene end by 5 bases; junction bases not matched to a gene: 11. This CDR3 contains 15 residues. Germline lookup yields CDR1 WNHNN and CDR2 SYGVQD (reference sequence). The CDR3 bases are TGCGCCAGCAGCCCAAGACAGGGGCTCGGTACTGAAGCTTTCTTT. Its translation is CASSPRQGLGTEAFF.

The CDR3 loop reads CAWRWDSASPLHF. DNA of the CDR3: TGTGCCTGGAGGTGGGACAGTGCTTCACCCCTCCACTTT. J is TRBJ1-6 and V is TRBV30; 7 bases fit TRBD1. This CDR3 comprises 13 residues. With V trimmed by 3 bases and J by 9 bases, 5 bases remained unmatched. Germline CDR1 reads GTSNPN; CDR2 reads SVGIG (reference sequence).

Only one count was recorded for this clone. This chain links TRBV30 with TRBJ2-7; D possibly corresponds to TRBD1 (6 bases). This CDR3 region has 12 residues. The germline V gene encodes CDR1 GTSNPN and CDR2 SVGIG (reference sequence). Trimming stripped 3 bases from V and 4 bases from J, with 10 bases between. The CDR3 region has the DNA TGTGCCTGGAGGGGAACAGGGTACGAGCAGTACTTC. Protein: CAWRGTGYEQYF.

This chain joins TRBV13 and TRBJ2-1; 8 bases line up with TRBD2. Germline V gene sequence: CDR1 PRHDT, CDR2 FYEKMQ (reference sequence). This CDR3 region has 18 residues. After removal of 7 bases from V and 2 bases from J, the junction contained 16 bases not matched to a gene. In nucleotides, the CDR3 is TGTGCCAGCAACACTGGCGGGGGGCCCCAAAGGCCCTACAATGAGCAGTTCTTC. Protein sequence: CASNTGGGPQRPYNEQFF.

The genes are TRBV28 and TRBJ2-7, with no clear D. The germline CDR1 and CDR2 sequences are MDHEN and SYDVKM. Trimming cost V 1 base and J 3 bases, with 4 bases left between them. This CDR3 is 12 amino acids long. CDR3 sequence: CASSLFHYEQYF. In DNA, the CDR3 is TGTGCCAGCAGTTTATTCCACTACGAGCAGTACTTC.

The chain links TRBV5-1 to TRBJ2-4; D possibly corresponds to TRBD2 (6 bases). This CDR3 has 14 amino acids. V lost 4 bases to trimming and J lost 3 bases, with 11 bases between them. Germline-derived CDR1 and CDR2 are SGHRS and YFSETQ. CDR3 nucleotide sequence: TGCGCCAGCAGCCAGGGACTGGTCAAAAACATTCAGTACTTC. Translating gives CASSQGLVKNIQYF.

The V call is TRBV27, the J call TRBJ1-1; weak D call: TRBD1 (5 bases). Germline V gene data show CDR1 as MNHEY and CDR2 as SMNVEV (reference sequence). This CDR3 comprises 13 residues. Trimming left V 6 bases short and J 3 bases short, with 11 bases between. This CDR3 reads CASRIGGDTEAFF. Here the CDR3 DNA reads TGTGCCAGCAGGATAGGAGGGGACACTGAAGCTTTCTTT.